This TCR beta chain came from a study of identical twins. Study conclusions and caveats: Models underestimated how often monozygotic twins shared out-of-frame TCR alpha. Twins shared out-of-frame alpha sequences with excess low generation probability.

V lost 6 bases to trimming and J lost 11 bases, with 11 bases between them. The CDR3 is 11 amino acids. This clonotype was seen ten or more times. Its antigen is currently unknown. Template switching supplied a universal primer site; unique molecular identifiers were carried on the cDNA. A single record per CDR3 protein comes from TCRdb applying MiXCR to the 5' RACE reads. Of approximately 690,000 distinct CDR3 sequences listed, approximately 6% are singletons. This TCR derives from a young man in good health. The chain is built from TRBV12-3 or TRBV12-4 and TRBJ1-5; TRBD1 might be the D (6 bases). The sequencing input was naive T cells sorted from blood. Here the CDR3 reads CASSWEGAQHF. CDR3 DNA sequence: TGTGCCAGCAGCTGGGAGGGGGCCCAGCATTTT.